Listed below are T cell receptor beta chains from one sample, sequenced in a study of blood T cell repertoires in COVID-19. Repertoires were generated with immunoSEQ multiplex PCR, while TCRdb's copy carries only in-frame clones and drops some. The table records 80,000 to 95,000 clones, roughly nine tenths of them present only once. Input material: peripheral blood. These receptors were taken from a human donor with active COVID-19. The donor label of this sample is uncertain. Both conserved end residues are part of each CDR3. A D gene is named only where the DNA matches it firmly. The listing skips clone size in some rows; elsewhere it reads once, few, many or a size class.

V: TRBV5-5; D: TRBD1; J: TRBJ1-4; size: -; DNA: TGTGCCAGCAGCTTTGGTGGGGACAGGGCTCAAGCCTCTAATGAAAAACTGTTTTTT; CDR3: CASSFGGDRAQASNEKLFF
V: TRBV9; D: -; J: TRBJ1-1; size: -; DNA: TGTGCCAGCAGCCTTTCACCGGACACTGAAGCTTTCTTT; CDR3: CASSLSPDTEAFF
V: TRBV10-3; D: -; J: TRBJ1-6; size: -; DNA: TGTGCCATCAGTGAGTCCCTCGTCCTTGGCTCACCCCTCCACTTT; CDR3: CAISESLVLGSPLHF
V: TRBV2; D: TRBD2; J: TRBJ2-3; size: once; DNA: TGTGCCAGCCAGGGGATAGCGGGGGGGCACGGCACAGATACGCAGTATTTT; CDR3: CASQGIAGGHGTDTQYF
V: TRBV6-2/TRBV6-3; D: TRBD2; J: TRBJ2-1; size: few; DNA: TGTGCCAGCAGTTGGACTAGCGACTACAATGAGCAGTTCTTC; CDR3: CASSWTSDYNEQFF
V: TRBV25-1; D: -; J: TRBJ1-2; size: -; DNA: TGTGCCAGCAGTGAACTGGCAGTGGATGGCTACACCTTC; CDR3: CASSELAVDGYTF
V: TRBV5-1; D: TRBD2; J: TRBJ2-1; size: -; DNA: TGCGCCAGCAGCTTGGGGTGGCGGGGGGGGATCTACAATGAGCAGTTCTTC; CDR3: CASSLGWRGGIYNEQFF
V: TRBV18; D: TRBD1; J: TRBJ1-2; size: few; DNA: TGTGCCAGCTCAACCGGGACAGGGGTCTATGGCTACACCTTC; CDR3: CASSTGTGVYGYTF
V: TRBV9; D: -; J: TRBJ2-6; size: once; DNA: TGTGCCAGCAGCAACCATCTAGGGGGATTCGCTGGGGCCAACGTCCTGACTTTC; CDR3: CASSNHLGGFAGANVLTF
V: TRBV27; D: TRBD1; J: TRBJ1-6; size: -; DNA: TGTGCCAGCAGGTCCTCAGGGGGGCCCTCGATCCTCCACTTT; CDR3: CASRSSGGPSILHF
V: TRBV4-1; D: -; J: TRBJ2-7; size: -; DNA: TGCGCCAGCAGCCAAGATCCTCTGTACGAGCAGTACTTC; CDR3: CASSQDPLYEQYF
V: TRBV27; D: TRBD1; J: TRBJ2-3; size: -; DNA: TGTGCCAGCAGTTCCAGGGGGTTCGAATTTAGCACAGATACGCAGTATTTT; CDR3: CASSSRGFEFSTDTQYF
V: TRBV7-8; D: -; J: TRBJ2-1; size: -; DNA: TGTGCCAGCAACCCTATGGGGCTTTACAATGAGCAGTTCTTC; CDR3: CASNPMGLYNEQFF
V: TRBV18; D: TRBD1; J: TRBJ1-5; size: -; DNA: TGTGCCAGCTCACCTGACAGGGGTCCCAATCAGCCCCAGCATTTT; CDR3: CASSPDRGPNQPQHF
V: TRBV6-5; D: -; J: TRBJ1-2; size: few; DNA: TGTGCCAGCAGTTACGTTCAGGGCAACTATGGCTACACCTTC; CDR3: CASSYVQGNYGYTF
V: TRBV9; D: TRBD2; J: TRBJ2-5; size: -; DNA: TGTGCCAGCAGCCCCCGGGGGGTCGAAGAGACCCAGTACTTC; CDR3: CASSPRGVEETQYF
V: TRBV18; D: -; J: TRBJ2-7; size: -; DNA: TGTGCCAGCTCTCCGGGCGGGCGCTCCTACGAGCAGTACTTC; CDR3: CASSPGGRSYEQYF
V: TRBV7-2; D: -; J: TRBJ1-2; size: -; DNA: TGTGCCAGCAGCTCCCCCGGGGGTCTGTATGGCTACACCTTC; CDR3: CASSSPGGLYGYTF
V: TRBV11-3; D: TRBD1; J: TRBJ2-2; size: -; DNA: TGTGCCAGCAGCTCCGGGACAGGGGACACCGGGGAGCTGTTTTTT; CDR3: CASSSGTGDTGELFF
V: TRBV11-2; D: TRBD1; J: TRBJ1-5; size: once; DNA: TGTGCCAGCAGCTTAGGGCGACAGGGGATCAATCAGCCCCAGCATTTT; CDR3: CASSLGRQGINQPQHF
V: TRBV18; D: -; J: TRBJ1-6; size: -; DNA: TGTGCCAGCTCACCAAGGGTACAGGGAGGGGATTCACCCCTCCACTTT; CDR3: CASSPRVQGGDSPLHF
V: TRBV3-1/TRBV3-2; D: TRBD2; J: TRBJ2-3; size: once; DNA: TGTGCCAGCAGCCAGCTACTAGCGGGGGGACCAGATACGCAGTATTTT; CDR3: CASSQLLAGGPDTQYF
V: TRBV3-1/TRBV3-2; D: TRBD1; J: TRBJ2-7; size: -; DNA: TGTGCCAGCAGCAGGGACAGGGGGTTTCACGAGCAGTACTTC; CDR3: CASSRDRGFHEQYF
V: TRBV7-9; D: TRBD2; J: TRBJ2-5; size: -; DNA: TGTGCCAGCAGCTTAATAAGCGGGGGGGCGTTTGAGACCCAGTACTTC; CDR3: CASSLISGGAFETQYF
V: TRBV9; D: -; J: TRBJ1-3; size: -; DNA: TGTGCCAGCAGCGTAGGAGGGGAACCGGGGGTCTCTGGAAACACCATATATTTT; CDR3: CASSVGGEPGVSGNTIYF
V: TRBV24-1; D: -; J: TRBJ1-1; size: -; DNA: TGTGCCACCAGTGCCGGGGATGAAGCTTTCTTT; CDR3: CATSAGDEAFF
V: TRBV7-2; D: TRBD1; J: TRBJ2-7; size: -; DNA: TGTGCCAGCAGCTCCCGGACAGGGGCCTCCTACGAGCAGTACTTC; CDR3: CASSSRTGASYEQYF
V: TRBV28; D: -; J: TRBJ1-1; size: once; DNA: TGTGCCAGCAGTTTAGGGCAGGGGGAAGCTTTCTTT; CDR3: CASSLGQGEAFF
V: TRBV4-2; D: -; J: TRBJ1-5; size: -; DNA: TGTGCCAGCAGCCAAGGGGCCGGGGATACCAATCAGCCCCAGCATTTT; CDR3: CASSQGAGDTNQPQHF
V: TRBV6-1; D: -; J: TRBJ1-1; size: -; DNA: TGTGCCAGCAGTGACCAGGGCTTAGCTTTCTTT; CDR3: CASSDQGLAFF
V: TRBV19; D: -; J: TRBJ2-1; size: -; DNA: TGTGCCAGTCGGACCCCTAGGCGGGGAGACTACAATGAGCAGTTCTTC; CDR3: CASRTPRRGDYNEQFF
V: TRBV27; D: TRBD1; J: TRBJ2-7; size: -; DNA: TGTGCCAGCAGTTTATCGTCCCTCACCGGGACAGGGTCTTACTTAATCTACGAGCAGTACTTC; CDR3: CASSLSSLTGTGSYLIYEQYF
V: TRBV5-1; D: -; J: TRBJ1-4; size: few; DNA: TGCGCCAGCAGCCCCGGACCCCGGAGCGGTGAAAAACTGTTTTTT; CDR3: CASSPGPRSGEKLFF
V: TRBV4-2; D: TRBD2; J: TRBJ2-3; size: -; DNA: TGTGCCAGCAGCCAAGAAGGAACGGGGGGGCAGGGAGATACGCAGTATTTT; CDR3: CASSQEGTGGQGDTQYF
V: TRBV24-1; D: TRBD1; J: TRBJ2-1; size: -; DNA: TGTGCCACCAGTGGTTTCACAGGGGTTTACTACAATGAGCAGTTCTTC; CDR3: CATSGFTGVYYNEQFF
V: TRBV5-4; D: -; J: TRBJ2-5; size: -; DNA: TGTGCCAGCAGCTTCGGACTCGTACAAGAGACCCAGTACTTC; CDR3: CASSFGLVQETQYF
V: TRBV5-1; D: -; J: TRBJ1-1; size: -; DNA: TGCGCCAGCAGCTTGGCAGTCTTGAACACTGAAGCTTTCTTT; CDR3: CASSLAVLNTEAFF
V: TRBV6-5; D: -; J: TRBJ1-4; size: -; DNA: TGTGCCAGCAGACCGACAGCAACTAATGAAAAACTGTTTTTT; CDR3: CASRPTATNEKLFF
V: TRBV10-1; D: TRBD2; J: TRBJ2-7; size: -; DNA: TGCGCCAGCAGCGTAGCCTTAGCGGGGGTTTCGTACGAGCAGTACTTC; CDR3: CASSVALAGVSYEQYF
V: TRBV6-1; D: -; J: TRBJ1-4; size: -; DNA: TGTGCCAGCAGTGAAGCCCAGGGGAAACTGTTTTTT; CDR3: CASSEAQGKLFF
V: TRBV27; D: -; J: TRBJ2-1; size: -; DNA: TGTGCCAGCAGTTTATCTCTAGGTCCTTGGCGTGAGCAGTTCTTC; CDR3: CASSLSLGPWREQFF
V: TRBV7-9; D: TRBD1; J: TRBJ2-5; size: -; DNA: TGTGCCAGCAGCTTAGGGGACATCCAGACAGGGAAAGAGACCCAGTACTTC; CDR3: CASSLGDIQTGKETQYF
V: TRBV20-1; D: -; J: TRBJ2-3; size: -; DNA: TGCAGTGCTCCCTACACAGATACGCAGTATTTT; CDR3: CSAPYTDTQYF
V: TRBV9; D: TRBD1; J: TRBJ1-1; size: -; DNA: TGTGCCAGCAGCGAGCCGACAGGGGCCGTGAACACTGAAGCTTTCTTT; CDR3: CASSEPTGAVNTEAFF
V: TRBV6-1; D: -; J: TRBJ2-1; size: -; DNA: TGTGCCAGCAGTGGAAAGTGGGGCGGGGTTACTAATGAGCAGTTCTTC; CDR3: CASSGKWGGVTNEQFF
V: TRBV5-1; D: -; J: TRBJ2-5; size: -; DNA: TGCGCCAGCAGCCGATACCAGGGGCCCCAAGAGACCCAGTACTTC; CDR3: CASSRYQGPQETQYF
V: TRBV5-1; D: -; J: TRBJ2-6; size: -; DNA: TGCGCCAGCAAGAGGTTGTCAACTGGGGCCAACGTCCTGACTTTC; CDR3: CASKRLSTGANVLTF
V: TRBV5-5; D: -; J: TRBJ2-7; size: -; DNA: TGTGCCAGCAGCTTGGCTCCCGGGTCCGAGCAGTACTTC; CDR3: CASSLAPGSEQYF
V: TRBV4-3; D: -; J: TRBJ1-2; size: -; DNA: TGCGCCAGCAGCCAAGATCTTCTAGGTGGCTACACCTTC; CDR3: CASSQDLLGGYTF
V: TRBV29-1; D: TRBD1; J: TRBJ2-5; size: -; DNA: TGCAGCGTGGGACAGGGCCAAGAGACCCAGTACTTC; CDR3: CSVGQGQETQYF
V: TRBV10-3; D: -; J: TRBJ2-2; size: once; DNA: TGTGCCGCCTCTTCCATGACAGAAACCGGGGAGCTGTTTTTT; CDR3: CAASSMTETGELFF
V: TRBV7-9; D: TRBD1; J: TRBJ1-1; size: -; DNA: TGTGCCAGCAGCGCCCGACAGGGGAGCACTGAAGCTTTCTTT; CDR3: CASSARQGSTEAFF
V: TRBV18; D: TRBD2; J: TRBJ2-3; size: -; DNA: TGTGCCAGCTCCCGTAGCGGGGCCTACACAGATACGCAGTATTTT; CDR3: CASSRSGAYTDTQYF
V: TRBV5-1; D: -; J: TRBJ2-5; size: -; DNA: TGCGCCAGCAGCGGGACACAAGAGACCCAGTACTTC; CDR3: CASSGTQETQYF
V: TRBV19; D: TRBD1; J: TRBJ1-4; size: -; DNA: TGTGCCAGTAGTATTGACAGGGAAGGCGAAAAACTGTTTTTT; CDR3: CASSIDREGEKLFF
V: TRBV11-2; D: -; J: TRBJ2-1; size: -; DNA: TGTGCCAGCAGATACTACAATGAGCAGTTCTTC; CDR3: CASRYYNEQFF
V: TRBV4-2; D: -; J: TRBJ2-7; size: -; DNA: TGTGCCAGCAGCCAAGAAGACTCCCAGAACTACGAGCAGTACTTC; CDR3: CASSQEDSQNYEQYF
V: TRBV28; D: TRBD1; J: TRBJ2-7; size: many; DNA: TGTGCCAGCAGCCCCTTCGGGACAGGGTTCGACTACGAGCAGTACTTC; CDR3: CASSPFGTGFDYEQYF
V: TRBV7-2; D: TRBD1; J: TRBJ1-6; size: -; DNA: TGTGCCAGCAACCCACAGGGGGGTAATTCACCCCTCCACTTT; CDR3: CASNPQGGNSPLHF